These T cell receptor beta chains were read from a single sample in a study of T cells in Graves' hyperthyroidism and ophthalmopathy. TCRdb passed the multiplex PCR reads through MiXCR, listing each CDR3 protein once. This table holds approximately 610,000 distinct CDR3 sequences, roughly 15% found once. Sequenced: blood. These receptors came from a woman in her thirties or forties with Graves' ophthalmopathy. Each CDR3 is given with its conserved first and last residue. A D gene is named only where the DNA matches it firmly. Clone size is given for some rows only: seen once, a few or many times, or a class if the clone is expanded.

clone_size	d_call	v_call	j_call	cdr3_aa	cdr3_nt
many	TRBD2	TRBV11-2	TRBJ2-7	CASSLVSSGVYEQYF	TGTGCCAGCAGCTTAGTCAGTAGCGGGGTCTACGAGCAGTACTTC
few	NA	TRBV27	TRBJ2-5	CASSNDGETQYF	TGTGCCAGCTCGAACGACGGGGAGACCCAGTACTTC
many	TRBD1	TRBV4-2	TRBJ1-1	CASSRQGSSEAFF	TGTGCCAGCAGTCGACAGGGATCAAGTGAAGCTTTCTTT
many	TRBD1	TRBV6-2/TRBV6-3	TRBJ1-6	CASRPWTGIIDSPLHF	TGTGCCAGCAGACCTTGGACAGGGATCATCGATTCACCCCTCCACTTT
many	TRBD2	TRBV12-3/TRBV12-4	TRBJ2-7	CASSPTGTSDYEQYF	TGTGCCAGCAGCCCAACCGGGACTAGCGACTACGAGCAGTACTTC
NA	TRBD2	TRBV18	TRBJ2-7	CASSFDGGVHEQYF	TGTGCCAGCTCATTCGACGGGGGGGTCCACGAGCAGTACTTC
many	TRBD1	TRBV6-2/TRBV6-3	TRBJ2-7	CASSPFTGANYEQYF	TGTGCCAGCAGTCCATTCACAGGGGCGAACTACGAGCAGTACTTC
few	TRBD1	TRBV7-8	TRBJ1-3	CASSFGTAIFSGNTIYF	TGTGCCAGCAGCTTTGGGACAGCCATATTCTCTGGAAACACCATATATTTT
many	NA	TRBV12-5	TRBJ1-1	CASGLGNGAEAFF	TGTGCTAGTGGTTTGGGGAACGGCGCTGAAGCTTTCTTT
many	TRBD1	TRBV28	TRBJ1-2	CASSKRDRGQGYTF	TGTGCCAGCAGTAAGAGGGACAGGGGGCAAGGCTACACCTTC
many	TRBD1	TRBV28	TRBJ2-7	CASSSPQGAYEQYF	TGTGCCAGCAGTTCTCCCCAGGGGGCTTACGAGCAGTACTTC
few	NA	TRBV11-2	TRBJ2-2	CASSTTAGSNTGELFF	TGTGCCAGCAGCACTACAGCGGGCTCGAACACCGGGGAGCTGTTTTTT
NA	NA	TRBV19	TRBJ2-6	CASKRPGANVLTF	TGTGCCAGTAAGCGCCCTGGGGCCAACGTCCTGACTTTC
many	TRBD2	TRBV10-3	TRBJ2-1	CAISLTRTSGRTYNEQFF	TGTGCCATATCCCTAACGAGGACTAGCGGCCGAACCTACAATGAGCAGTTCTTC
many	NA	TRBV10-3	TRBJ2-5	CAISSEGGRETQYF	TGTGCCATCAGTTCTGAGGGAGGCCGGGAGACCCAGTACTTC
few	NA	TRBV7-7	TRBJ2-5	CASSRDSHQRTQYF	TGTGCTAGCAGCCGCGACAGCCACCAAAGGACCCAGTACTTC
many	NA	TRBV2	TRBJ2-5	CASSDSRAAETQYF	TGTGCCAGCAGCGATTCAAGGGCAGCGGAGACCCAGTACTTC
many	NA	TRBV27	TRBJ1-2	CASSFGPIYGYTF	TGTGCCAGCAGTTTTGGCCCGATCTATGGCTACACCTTC
many	NA	TRBV28	TRBJ1-5	CARSPRDTYQPQHF	TGTGCCAGGTCACCCCGGGACACCTATCAGCCCCAGCATTTT
few	NA	TRBV7-6	TRBJ2-2	CASRPPLSDGELFF	TGTGCCAGCAGGCCTCCGCTTAGCGACGGGGAGCTGTTTTTT
many	TRBD1	TRBV7-8	TRBJ1-1	CASSPGGAEAFF	TGTGCCAGCAGTCCAGGGGGGGCTGAAGCTTTCTTT
many	NA	TRBV27	TRBJ1-2	CASSTVGANYGYTF	TGTGCCAGCAGTACCGTAGGGGCTAACTATGGCTACACCTTC
many	TRBD1	TRBV4-1	TRBJ2-5	CASSPGPDWTGVRETQYF	TGCGCCAGCAGCCCAGGCCCCGATTGGACAGGGGTTCGGGAGACCCAGTACTTC
many	NA	TRBV6-1	TRBJ1-5	CASSEQPGKSNQPQHF	TGTGCCAGCAGTGAGCAACCAGGGAAGAGCAATCAGCCCCAGCATTTT
many	TRBD2	TRBV30	TRBJ2-7	CAWNGGRMDEQYF	TGTGCCTGGAATGGCGGGAGGATGGACGAGCAGTACTTC
many	NA	TRBV20-1	TRBJ2-7	CSAREGSAYEQYF	TGCAGTGCTAGAGAAGGCTCGGCCTACGAGCAGTACTTC
few	TRBD1	TRBV11-2	TRBJ1-1	CASSPTLQGGDTEAFF	TGTGCCAGCAGCCCAACTTTACAGGGGGGGGACACTGAAGCTTTCTTT
many	NA	TRBV7-9	TRBJ1-1	CASRTVGRETEAFF	TGTGCCAGCAGGACGGTAGGGAGAGAGACTGAAGCTTTCTTT
many	NA	TRBV9	TRBJ2-5	CASSVGPLEGGETQYF	TGTGCCAGCAGCGTAGGACCCCTCGAAGGGGGGGAGACCCAGTACTTC
NA	NA	TRBV9	TRBJ1-1	CASSVDPPSEAFF	TGTGCCAGCAGCGTAGACCCTCCAAGTGAAGCTTTCTTT
many	TRBD1	TRBV5-1	TRBJ2-7	CASSTAPGTEAYEQYF	TGCGCCAGCAGCACAGCCCCCGGGACAGAAGCCTACGAGCAGTACTTC
NA	NA	TRBV2	TRBJ2-7	CASSEGRAIYEQYF	TGTGCCAGCAGTGAAGGTCGGGCCATATACGAGCAGTACTTC
NA	TRBD2	TRBV30	TRBJ2-5	CAWRAGHSGTQYF	TGTGCCTGGCGAGCGGGGCATAGCGGGACCCAGTACTTC
many	NA	TRBV20-1	TRBJ1-3	CSASGGGNTIYF	TGCAGTGCTAGCGGGGGGGGAAACACCATATATTTT
many	NA	TRBV5-1	TRBJ1-1	CASSPWGAGNTEAFF	TGCGCCAGCAGCCCGTGGGGGGCCGGGAACACTGAAGCTTTCTTT
many	NA	TRBV6-1	TRBJ2-7	CASSKPKSIEQYF	TGTGCCAGCAGTAAACCGAAATCAATCGAGCAGTACTTC
many	TRBD2	TRBV20-1	TRBJ2-7	CSPFLAGGPMRYF	TGCAGTCCCTTTCTAGCGGGAGGCCCCATGAGGTACTTC
many	NA	TRBV6-1	TRBJ2-7	CASMKDYGYEQYF	TGTGCCAGCATGAAGGACTATGGTTACGAGCAGTACTTC
many	TRBD1	TRBV6-1	TRBJ2-7	CASSEWDRDYEQYF	TGTGCCAGCAGTGAATGGGACAGGGACTACGAGCAGTACTTC
many	NA	TRBV30	TRBJ1-3	CAWSAGVNTIYF	TGTGCCTGGAGTGCGGGAGTAAACACCATATATTTT
many	NA	TRBV7-9	TRBJ2-1	CASSSNNEQFF	TGTGCCAGCAGCTCGAACAATGAGCAGTTCTTC